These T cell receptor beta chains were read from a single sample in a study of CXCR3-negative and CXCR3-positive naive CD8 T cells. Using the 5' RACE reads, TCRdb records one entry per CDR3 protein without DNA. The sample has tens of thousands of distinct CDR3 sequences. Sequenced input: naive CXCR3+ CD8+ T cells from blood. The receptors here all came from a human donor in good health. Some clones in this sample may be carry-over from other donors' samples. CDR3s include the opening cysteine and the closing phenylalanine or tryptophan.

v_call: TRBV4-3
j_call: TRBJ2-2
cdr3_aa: CASGRTGPNTGELFF

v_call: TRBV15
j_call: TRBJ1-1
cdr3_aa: CATDSGTGLDTEAFF

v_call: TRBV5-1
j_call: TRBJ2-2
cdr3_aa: CASSLDLGAELAGAGTGELFF

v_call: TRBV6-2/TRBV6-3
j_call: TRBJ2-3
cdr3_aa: CASSYGLAGGKYDTQYF

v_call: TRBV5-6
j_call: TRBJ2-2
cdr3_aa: CASTNWVSGELFF

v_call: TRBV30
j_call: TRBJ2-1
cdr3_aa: CAWSVYGTTYNEQFF

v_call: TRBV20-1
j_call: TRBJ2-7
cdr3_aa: CSAPPRGTYEQYF

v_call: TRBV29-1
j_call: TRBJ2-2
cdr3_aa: CSALPGQGSIGTGELFF

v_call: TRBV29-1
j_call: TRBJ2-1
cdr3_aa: CSVVQGASGAYNEQFF

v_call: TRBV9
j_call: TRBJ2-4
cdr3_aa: CASSGETGNIQYF

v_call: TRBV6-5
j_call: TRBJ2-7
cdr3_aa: CASSYVGGVYEQYF

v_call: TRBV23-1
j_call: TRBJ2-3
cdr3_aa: CASSQSPRPSNNTDTQYF

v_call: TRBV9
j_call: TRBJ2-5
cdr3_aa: CASSEGYTESYQETQYF

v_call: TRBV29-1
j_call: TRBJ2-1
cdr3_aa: CSVEDFVGGGSYNEQFF

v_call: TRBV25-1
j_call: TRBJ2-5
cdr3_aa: CASSAYFPRHGYQETQYF

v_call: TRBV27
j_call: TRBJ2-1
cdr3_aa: CASSPQAVASYNEQFF

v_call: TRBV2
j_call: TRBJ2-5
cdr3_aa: CASSEPRDQETQYF

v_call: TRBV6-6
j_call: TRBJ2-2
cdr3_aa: CASTNTGELFF

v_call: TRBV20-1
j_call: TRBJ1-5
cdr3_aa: CSARDYQGHNQPQHF

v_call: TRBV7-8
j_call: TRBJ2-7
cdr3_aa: CASSPRDGNYEQYF

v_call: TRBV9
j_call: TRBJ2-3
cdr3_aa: CASSDKLAGWTDTQYF